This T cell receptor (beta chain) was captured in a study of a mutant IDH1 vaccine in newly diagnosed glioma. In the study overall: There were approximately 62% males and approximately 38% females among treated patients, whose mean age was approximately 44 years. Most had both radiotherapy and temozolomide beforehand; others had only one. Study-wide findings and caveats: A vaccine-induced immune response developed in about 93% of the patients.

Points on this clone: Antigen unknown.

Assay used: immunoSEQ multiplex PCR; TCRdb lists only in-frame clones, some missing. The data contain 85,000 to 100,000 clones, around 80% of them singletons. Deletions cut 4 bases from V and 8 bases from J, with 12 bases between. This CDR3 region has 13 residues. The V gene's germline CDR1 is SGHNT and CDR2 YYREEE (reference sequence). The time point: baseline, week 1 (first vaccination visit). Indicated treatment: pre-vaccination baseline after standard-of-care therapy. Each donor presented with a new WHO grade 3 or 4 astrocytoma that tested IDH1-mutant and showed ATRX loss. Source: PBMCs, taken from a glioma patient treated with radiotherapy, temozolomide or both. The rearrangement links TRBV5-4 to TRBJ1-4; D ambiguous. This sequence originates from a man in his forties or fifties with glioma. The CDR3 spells CASSPGLQEKLFF. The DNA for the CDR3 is TGTGCCAGCAGCCCCGGACTCCAGGAAAAACTGTTTTTT. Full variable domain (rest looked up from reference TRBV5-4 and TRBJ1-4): ETGVTQSPTHLIKTRGQQVTLRCSSQSGHNTVSWYQQALGQGPQFIFQYYREEENGRGNFPPRFSGLQFPNYSSELNVNALELDDSALYLCASSPGLQEKLFFGSGTQLSVL.